This TCR beta chain comes out of a study of shared clonotypes between healthy human individuals. Caucasian adults living in Nashville, Tennessee, provided all samples. This CDR3 has 20 amino acids. Looked up from germline, CDR1 is SGDLS and CDR2 is YYNGEE. V lost 3 bases and J lost 5; bases outside the gene matches: 24. To note about this clone: Its antigen is as yet unknown.

Genomic DNA of every subset was divided equally among multiple immunoSEQ plates. Produced via immunoSEQ multiplex PCR; TCRdb's table is partial and in-frame only. There are 85,000 to 100,000 clones in the sample; 60% to 70% occur only once, and about half lies in the top ten. Study-level results: Between a few donors, naive CD4 clonotypes were shared at a level of around 4.8%.

Sequencing was performed on memory CD8+ T cells sorted from blood. Subset described: CD45RO+ cells pooled with CCR7-negative TemRA cells. The receptor was derived from a man aged 30 to 45 in good health. The chain couples TRBV9 to TRBJ2-3; the match to TRBD2 covers 7 bases. CDR3 sequence reads: CASSAPGAGAVGSRGDTQYF. The CDR3 DNA is TGTGCCAGCAGCGCCCCTGGGGCGGGAGCTGTTGGCAGTAGAGGAGATACGCAGTATTTT.